The clone carrying this T cell receptor beta chain was counted many times. TCRdb processed the 5' RACE reads anew with MiXCR; each CDR3 protein has one entry. This table has roughly 8,500 distinct CDR3 sequences, 6.5% to 10% appearing once. This sample was included in a study of spatial heterogeneity in lung cancer. This CDR3 is built from 15 residues. Germline lookup yields CDR1 SGHRS and CDR2 YFSETQ. Trimming cost V 0 bases and J 6 bases, with 15 bases left between them. Time point reported: sample taken at primary tumor resection. Unsorted samples of tumor, nontumor lung or frozen PBMC had their whole RNA sequenced.

The clonotype comes from a female donor with early-stage non-small cell lung cancer. The genes are TRBV5-1 and TRBJ1-1, with D maybe TRBD1 (6 bases). The sequences come from PBMCs, collected at surgery. The CDR3 DNA is TGCGCCAGCAGCTTGGAAGGACAGAGGGAGGCTGAAGCTTTCTTT. Translated: CASSLEGQREAEAFF.